This TCR beta chain was profiled in a study of CD8 T cells in ankylosing spondylitis. General study findings and limits: Clones linked to the disease showed a CD8+ phenotype. They occurred at relatively low frequencies in peripheral blood. A motif of fewer than ten highly homologous TCR beta variants was seen as apparently characteristic of ankylosing spondylitis blood.

Comment on this clonotype: Antigen specificity is unknown.

Germline V gene data show CDR1 as LGHDT and CDR2 as YNNKEL (reference sequence). The CDR3 extends over 17 amino acids. Trimming cost V 2 bases and J 0 bases, with 11 bases left between them. A single record per CDR3 protein comes from TCRdb applying MiXCR to the 5' RACE reads. The sample includes about 350,000 distinct CDR3 sequences, 20% of them seen just once. This TCR was sampled from a male donor with ankylosing spondylitis or in good health (not recorded which). Sample: blood, either unsorted or a sorted T cell fraction (not recorded which). This chain joins TRBV3-1 and TRBJ1-6; D is possibly TRBD1 (5 bases). The CDR3 bases are TGTGCCAGCAGCCAATTCGGGGGAAGCTCCTATAATTCACCCCTCCACTTT. It codes for CASSQFGGSSYNSPLHF. Full variable domain (remainder filled in from reference TRBV3-1 and TRBJ1-6): DTAVSQTPKYLVTQMGNDKSIKCEQNLGHDTMYWYKQDSKKFLKIMFSYNNKELIINETVPNRFSPKSPDKAHLNLHINSLELGDSAVYFCASSQFGGSSYNSPLHFGNGTRLTVT.